This TCR beta chain was found in a study of T cell responses to AZD1222 COVID-19 vaccine. The study's findings and limits: White British people made up most donors, females outnumbered males, and clonal diversity was possibly underestimated.

This clone was seen once. The target antigen is unknown. The CDR3 runs 14 residues. V was pared by 8 bases and J by 2 bases, with 5 bases of the junction left unmatched. Germline assignment: CDR1 MNHEY and CDR2 SVGAGI. Libraries were prepared by immunoSEQ multiplex PCR; TCRdb keeps only in-frame clonotypes and omits some of them. This sample has 100,000 or so clones; around 90% occur once, and the top ten carry approximately 2.9%. The TCR was taken from an adult in good health. The chain has TRBV6-5 and TRBJ2-4; 8 bases fit TRBD1. The material sequenced was peripheral blood, taken on day 0 of AZD1222 vaccination. The CDR3: CASWTGNTKNIQYF. CDR3 nucleotide sequence: TGTGCCAGCTGGACAGGGAATACCAAAAACATTCAGTACTTC.